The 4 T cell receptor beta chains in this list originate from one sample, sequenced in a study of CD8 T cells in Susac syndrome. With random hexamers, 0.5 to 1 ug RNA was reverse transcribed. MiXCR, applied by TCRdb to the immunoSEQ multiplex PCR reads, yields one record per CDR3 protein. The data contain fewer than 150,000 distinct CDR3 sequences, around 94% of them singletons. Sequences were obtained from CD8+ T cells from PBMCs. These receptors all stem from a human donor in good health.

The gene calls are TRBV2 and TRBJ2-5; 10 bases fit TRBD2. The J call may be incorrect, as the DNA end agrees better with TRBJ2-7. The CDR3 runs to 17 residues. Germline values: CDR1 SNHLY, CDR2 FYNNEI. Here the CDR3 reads CASSEEGASGSGDEQYF. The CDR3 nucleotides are TGTGCCAGCAGTGAGGAGGGGGCTAGCGGGAGTGGGGACGAGCAGTACTTC.

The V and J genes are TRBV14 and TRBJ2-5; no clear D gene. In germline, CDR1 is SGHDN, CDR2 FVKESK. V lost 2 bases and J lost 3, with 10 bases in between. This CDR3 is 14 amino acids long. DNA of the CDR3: TGTGCCAGCAGCCAATTCTCGCAGAAAGAGACCCAGTACTTC. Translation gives CASSQFSQKETQYF.

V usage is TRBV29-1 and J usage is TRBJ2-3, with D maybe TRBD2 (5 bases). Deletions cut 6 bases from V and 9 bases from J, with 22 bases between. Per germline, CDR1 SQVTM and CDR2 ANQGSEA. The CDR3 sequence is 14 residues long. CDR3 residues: CSVTYDWGVETQYF. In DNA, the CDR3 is TGCAGCGTCACTTATGACTGGGGAGTTGAGACGCAGTATTTT.

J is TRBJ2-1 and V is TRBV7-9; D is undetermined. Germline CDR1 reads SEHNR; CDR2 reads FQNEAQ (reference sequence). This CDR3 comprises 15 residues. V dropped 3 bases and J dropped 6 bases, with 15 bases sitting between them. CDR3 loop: CASSFLQANGNEQFF. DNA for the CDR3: TGTGCCAGCAGCTTTCTCCAGGCGAACGGCAATGAGCAGTTCTTC.